This entry describes one T cell receptor (beta chain). What it binds is unknown. The use of a sample-barcoded 5' primer and a J-beta primer mix characterized a second PCR of roughly 7 to 11 cycles. TCRdb itself ran the 5' RACE reads through MiXCR, one entry per CDR3 protein. Among about 680,000 distinct CDR3 sequences listed, approximately 50% were seen once. The record originates from a study of blood T cells in healthy people across ages. General study findings and limits: It was not known whether donors were CMV positive (a possible confounder of expanded clonotype changes). Roughly linearly, TCR beta diversity per million T cells fell as age increased. Researchers said unsorted PBMCs prevented a conclusive naive versus antigen-experienced comparison.

The germline gives CDR1 KGHSH, CDR2 LQKENI. CDR3 length equals 15 residues. Trimming at V came to 3 bases and at J to 5 bases, leaving 8 bases not matched to a gene. The TCR sequence derives from a woman in her sixties in good health. The V gene is TRBV18, the J gene TRBJ2-7, with 9 bases fitting TRBD2. Sequenced material: blood. CDR3 sequence: CASSPASGIGNEQYF. DNA of the CDR3: TGTGCCAGCTCACCGGCTAGCGGGATAGGGAACGAGCAGTACTTC. Drawing the rest from reference TRBV18 and TRBJ2-7, the complete variable domain is NAGVMQNPRHLVRRRGQEARLRCSPMKGHSHVYWYRQLPEEGLKFMVYLQKENIIDESGMPKERFSAEFPKEGPSILRIQQVVRGDSAAYFCASSPASGIGNEQYFGPGTRLTVT.